The source of this TCR beta chain is a study of read filtering for tumor transcriptome and immune sequencing. Germline V gene sequence: CDR1 WNHNN, CDR2 SYGVQD (reference sequence). The V gene lost 5 bases and the J gene lost 7 bases, with 15 bases spanning the gap. This CDR3 spans 14 amino acids. From roughly 400 ng of RNA, a library with molecular barcoded alpha/delta and beta/gamma adaptors was made. TCRdb analysed the reads with MiXCR anew, one entry per CDR3 protein. This table holds 35,000 to 50,000 distinct CDR3 sequences, about 20% found once. The receptor comes from a donor at least 40 years old with multiple myeloma. Specimen: a population of CD138-negative cells sorted from bone marrow. The chain joins TRBV10-1 to TRBJ2-1; tentative D call: TRBD1 (6 bases). In DNA, the CDR3 is TGCGCCAGCAGTTCCAGGGGAACGAAAAATGAGCAGTTCTTC. Its protein is CASSSRGTKNEQFF.